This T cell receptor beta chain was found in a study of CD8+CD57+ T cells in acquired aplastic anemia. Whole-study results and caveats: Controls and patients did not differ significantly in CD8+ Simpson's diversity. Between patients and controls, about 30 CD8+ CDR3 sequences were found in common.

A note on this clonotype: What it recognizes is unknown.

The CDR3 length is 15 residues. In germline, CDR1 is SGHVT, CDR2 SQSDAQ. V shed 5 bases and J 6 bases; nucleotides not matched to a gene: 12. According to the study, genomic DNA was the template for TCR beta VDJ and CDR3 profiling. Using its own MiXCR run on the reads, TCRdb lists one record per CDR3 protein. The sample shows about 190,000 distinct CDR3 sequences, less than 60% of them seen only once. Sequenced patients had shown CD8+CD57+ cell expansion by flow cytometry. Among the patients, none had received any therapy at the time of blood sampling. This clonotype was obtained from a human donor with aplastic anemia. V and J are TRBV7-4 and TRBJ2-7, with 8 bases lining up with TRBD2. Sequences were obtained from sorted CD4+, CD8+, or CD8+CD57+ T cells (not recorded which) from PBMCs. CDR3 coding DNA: TGTGCCAGCAGCGCGGACTGGCGGAGCGGGGGCGAGCAGTACTTC. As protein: CASSADWRSGGEQYF.